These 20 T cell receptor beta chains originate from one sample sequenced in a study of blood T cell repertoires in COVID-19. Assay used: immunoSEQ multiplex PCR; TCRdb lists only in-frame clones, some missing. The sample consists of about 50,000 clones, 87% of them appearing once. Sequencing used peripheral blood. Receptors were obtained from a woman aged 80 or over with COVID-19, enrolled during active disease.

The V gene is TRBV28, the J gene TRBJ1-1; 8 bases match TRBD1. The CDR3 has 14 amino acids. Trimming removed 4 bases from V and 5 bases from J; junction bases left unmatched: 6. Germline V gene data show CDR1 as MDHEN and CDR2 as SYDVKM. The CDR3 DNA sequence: TGTGCCAGCAGTTCAGTGGACAGGGTGACTGAAGCTTTCTTT. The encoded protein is CASSSVDRVTEAFF. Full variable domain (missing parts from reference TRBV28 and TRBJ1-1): DVKVTQSSRYLVKRTGEKVFLECVQDMDHENMFWYRQDPGLGLRLIYFSYDVKMKEKGDIPEGYSVSREKKERFSLILESASTNQTSMYLCASSSVDRVTEAFFGQGTRLTVV.

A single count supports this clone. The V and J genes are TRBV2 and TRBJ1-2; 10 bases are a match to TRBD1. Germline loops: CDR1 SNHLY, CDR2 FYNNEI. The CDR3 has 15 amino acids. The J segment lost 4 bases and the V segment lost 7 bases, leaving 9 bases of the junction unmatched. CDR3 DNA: TGTGCCAGCAAAAAAGACAGGGGGCTTAGCTATGGCTACACCTTC. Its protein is CASKKDRGLSYGYTF. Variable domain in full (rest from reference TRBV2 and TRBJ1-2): EPEVTQTPSHQVTQMGQEVILRCVPISNHLYFYWYRQILGQKVEFLVSFYNNEISEKSEIFDDQFSVERPDGSNFTLKIRSTKLEDSAMYFCASKKDRGLSYGYTFGSGTRLTVV.

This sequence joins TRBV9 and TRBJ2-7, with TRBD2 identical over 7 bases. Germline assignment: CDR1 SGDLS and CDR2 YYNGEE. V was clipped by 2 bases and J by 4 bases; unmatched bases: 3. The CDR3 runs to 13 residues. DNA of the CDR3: TGTGCCAGCAGCGTGGGGGGGTCTTACGAGCAGTACTTC. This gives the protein CASSVGGSYEQYF.

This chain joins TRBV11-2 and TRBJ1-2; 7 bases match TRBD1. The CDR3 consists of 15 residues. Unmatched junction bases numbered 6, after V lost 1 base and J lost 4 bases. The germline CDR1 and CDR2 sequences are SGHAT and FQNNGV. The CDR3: CASSLGVGGSYGYTF. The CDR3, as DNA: TGTGCCAGCAGCTTAGGGGTAGGGGGCAGCTATGGCTACACCTTC.

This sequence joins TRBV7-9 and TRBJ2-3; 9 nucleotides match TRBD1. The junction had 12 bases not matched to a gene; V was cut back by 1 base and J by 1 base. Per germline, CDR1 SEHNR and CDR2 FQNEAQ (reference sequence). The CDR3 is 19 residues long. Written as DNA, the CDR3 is TGTGCCAGCAGCTTAGACGGACAGGGGTGGACGGTTCGCACAGATACGCAGTATTTT. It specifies CASSLDGQGWTVRTDTQYF.

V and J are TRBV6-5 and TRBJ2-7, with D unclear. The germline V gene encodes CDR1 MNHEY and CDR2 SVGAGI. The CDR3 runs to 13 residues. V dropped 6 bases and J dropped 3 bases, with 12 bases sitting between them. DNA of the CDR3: TGTGCCAGCAGCCTCGGCTACAGCTACGAGCAGTACTTC. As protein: CASSLGYSYEQYF.

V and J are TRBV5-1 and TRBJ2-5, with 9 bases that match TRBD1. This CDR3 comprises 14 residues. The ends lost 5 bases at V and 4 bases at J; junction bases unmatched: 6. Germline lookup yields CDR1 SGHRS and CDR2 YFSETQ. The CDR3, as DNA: TGCGCCAGCAGGTTTACAGGGGGCCGAGAGACCCAGTACTTC. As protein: CASRFTGGRETQYF.

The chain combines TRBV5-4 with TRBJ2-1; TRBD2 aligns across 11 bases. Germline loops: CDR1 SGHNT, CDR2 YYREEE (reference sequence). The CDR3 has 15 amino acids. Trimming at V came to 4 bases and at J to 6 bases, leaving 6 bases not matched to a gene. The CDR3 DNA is TGTGCCAGCAGCCCCTTTAGCGGGAGGGGCAATGAGCAGTTCTTC. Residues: CASSPFSGRGNEQFF. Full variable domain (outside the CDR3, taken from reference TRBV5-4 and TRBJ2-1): ETGVTQSPTHLIKTRGQQVTLRCSSQSGHNTVSWYQQALGQGPQFIFQYYREEENGRGNFPPRFSGLQFPNYSSELNVNALELDDSALYLCASSPFSGRGNEQFFGPGTRLTVL.

The CDR3 DNA is TGTGCCAGCTCACCAGTCTATGGAGACAGGGGGTATAATGAGCAGTTCTTC. Its translation is CASSPVYGDRGYNEQFF. The chain joins TRBV18 to TRBJ2-1, with 9 positions matching TRBD1. CDR1 is KGHSH and CDR2 is LQKENI in the germline V gene. CDR3 length: 17 amino acids. V gave up 2 bases and J gave up 7 bases; unmatched junction bases: 12.

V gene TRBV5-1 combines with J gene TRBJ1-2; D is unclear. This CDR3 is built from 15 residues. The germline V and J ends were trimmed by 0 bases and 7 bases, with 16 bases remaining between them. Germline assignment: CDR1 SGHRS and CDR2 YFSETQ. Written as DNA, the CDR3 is TGCGCCAGCAGCTTGGACAATACAGCTGCCGGTGGCTACACCTTC. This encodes CASSLDNTAAGGYTF.

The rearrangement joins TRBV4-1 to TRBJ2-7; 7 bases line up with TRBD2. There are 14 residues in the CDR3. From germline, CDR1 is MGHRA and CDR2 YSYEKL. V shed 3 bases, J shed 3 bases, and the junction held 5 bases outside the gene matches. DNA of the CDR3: TGCGCCAGCAGCCACGACACGGGGGGCTACGAGCAGTACTTC. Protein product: CASSHDTGGYEQYF.

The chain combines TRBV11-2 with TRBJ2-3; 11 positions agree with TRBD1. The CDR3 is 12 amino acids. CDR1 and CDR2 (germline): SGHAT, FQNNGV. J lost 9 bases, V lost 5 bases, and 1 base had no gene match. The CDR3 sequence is CASSRDRGTQYF. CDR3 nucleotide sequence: TGTGCCAGCAGCAGGGACAGGGGGACGCAGTATTTT.

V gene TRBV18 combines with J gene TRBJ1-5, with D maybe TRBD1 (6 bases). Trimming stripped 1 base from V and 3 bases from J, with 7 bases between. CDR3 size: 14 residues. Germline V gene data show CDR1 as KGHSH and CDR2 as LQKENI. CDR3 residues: CASSPRQDNQPQHF. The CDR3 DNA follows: TGTGCCAGCTCACCACGACAGGACAATCAGCCCCAGCATTTT.

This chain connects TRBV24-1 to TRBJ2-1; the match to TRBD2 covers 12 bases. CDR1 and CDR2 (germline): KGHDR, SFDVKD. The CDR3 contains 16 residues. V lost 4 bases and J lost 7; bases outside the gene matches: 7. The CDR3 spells CATSDPSGRARNEQFF. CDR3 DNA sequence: TGTGCCACCAGTGACCCTAGCGGGAGGGCTCGGAATGAGCAGTTCTTC.

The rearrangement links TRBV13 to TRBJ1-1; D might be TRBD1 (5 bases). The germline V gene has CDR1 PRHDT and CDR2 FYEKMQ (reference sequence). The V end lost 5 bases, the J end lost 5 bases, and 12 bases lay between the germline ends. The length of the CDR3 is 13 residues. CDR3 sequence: CASSRDGGTEAFF. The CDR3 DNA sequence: TGTGCCAGCAGCCGGGACGGGGGGACTGAAGCTTTCTTT.

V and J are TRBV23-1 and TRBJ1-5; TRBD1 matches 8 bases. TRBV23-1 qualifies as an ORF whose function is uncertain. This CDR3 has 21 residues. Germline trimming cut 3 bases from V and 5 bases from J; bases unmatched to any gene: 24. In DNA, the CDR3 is TGCGCCAGCAGTCAGGACAGGGAGGTGGGGTTCCCCATGTCGGCCGATCAGCCCCAGCATTTT. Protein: CASSQDREVGFPMSADQPQHF.

CDR3 sequence reads: CASSPTLRGYTF. The CDR3 bases are TGTGCCAGCAGTCCGACACTTCGTGGCTACACCTTC. The V call is TRBV2, the J call TRBJ1-2; no clear D. The CDR3 sequence is 12 residues long. Trimming took off 5 bases at V and 7 bases at J, with 11 bases between the two ends. The germline V gene has CDR1 SNHLY and CDR2 FYNNEI.

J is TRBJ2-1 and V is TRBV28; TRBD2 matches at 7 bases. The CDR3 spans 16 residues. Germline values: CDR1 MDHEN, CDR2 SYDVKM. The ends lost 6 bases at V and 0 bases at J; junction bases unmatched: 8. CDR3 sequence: CASRRGGSNSYNEQFF. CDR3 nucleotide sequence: TGTGCCAGCAGGCGTGGCGGGAGTAACTCCTACAATGAGCAGTTCTTC.

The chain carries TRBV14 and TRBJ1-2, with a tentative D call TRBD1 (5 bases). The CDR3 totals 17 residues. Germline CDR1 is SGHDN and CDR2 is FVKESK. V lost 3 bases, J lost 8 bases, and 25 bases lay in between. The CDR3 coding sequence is TGTGCCAGCAGCCACATATTTCTACGTGGGGCTTTGGGAGGCTACACCTTC. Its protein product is CASSHIFLRGALGGYTF.

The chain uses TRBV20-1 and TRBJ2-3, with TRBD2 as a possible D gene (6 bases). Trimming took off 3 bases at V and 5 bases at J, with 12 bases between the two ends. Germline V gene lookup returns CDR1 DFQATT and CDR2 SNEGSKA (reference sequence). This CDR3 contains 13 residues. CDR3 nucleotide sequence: TGCAGTGCTAGTGACGGGGGAGTAGATACGCAGTATTTT. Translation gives CSASDGGVDTQYF.